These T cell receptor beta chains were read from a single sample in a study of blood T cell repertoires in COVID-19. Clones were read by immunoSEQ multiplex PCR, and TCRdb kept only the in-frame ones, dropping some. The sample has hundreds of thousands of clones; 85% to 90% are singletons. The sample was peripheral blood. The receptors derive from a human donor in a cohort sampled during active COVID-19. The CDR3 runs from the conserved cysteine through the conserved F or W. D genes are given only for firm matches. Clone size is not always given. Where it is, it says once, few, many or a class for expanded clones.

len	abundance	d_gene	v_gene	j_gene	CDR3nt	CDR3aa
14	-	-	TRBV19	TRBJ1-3	TGTGCCAGTAGAGTGCGGGTTACTGGAAACACCATATATTTT	CASRVRVTGNTIYF
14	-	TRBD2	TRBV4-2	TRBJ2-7	TGTGCCAGCAGCCAAGGACTAGCGGGCTACGAGCAGTACTTC	CASSQGLAGYEQYF
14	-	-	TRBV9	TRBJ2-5	TGTGCCAGCAGCGTGGGGGCAGGATTAGAGACCCAGTACTTC	CASSVGAGLETQYF
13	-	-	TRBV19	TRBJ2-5	TGTGCCAGTAGTCCAGGGGATTGGGAGACCCAGTACTTC	CASSPGDWETQYF
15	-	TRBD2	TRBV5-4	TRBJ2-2	TGTGCCAGCAGCTTGAACGGGAGGGCCTCTGGGGAGCTGTTTTTT	CASSLNGRASGELFF
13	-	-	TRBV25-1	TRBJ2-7	TGTGCCAGCAGTGAGCGGGTGTCGAAAGAGCAGTACTTC	CASSERVSKEQYF
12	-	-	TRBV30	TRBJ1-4	TGTGCCTGGAATACAGGCGGCGAAAAACTGTTTTTT	CAWNTGGEKLFF
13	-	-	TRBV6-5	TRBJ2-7	TGTGCCAGCAGCACCTCTTCTCGGGGCGAGCAGTACTTC	CASSTSSRGEQYF
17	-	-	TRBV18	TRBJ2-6	TGTGCCAGCTCACCAACGACAGATCGGGGACTGGCCAACGTCCTGACTTTC	CASSPTTDRGLANVLTF
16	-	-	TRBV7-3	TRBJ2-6	TGTGCCAGCAGCCCACAAGGGGAAACTGGGGCCAACGTCCTGACTTTC	CASSPQGETGANVLTF
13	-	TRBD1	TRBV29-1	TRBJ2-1	TGCAGCGTTGAACTATTTAACAGGGGAGAGCAGTTCTTC	CSVELFNRGEQFF
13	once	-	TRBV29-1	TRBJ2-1	TGCAGCGTGGCGACAGTAACCTACAATGAGCAGTTCTTC	CSVATVTYNEQFF
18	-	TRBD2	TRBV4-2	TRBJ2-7	TGTGCCAGCAGCCAAGTTCTTGGTCTAGCGGGAGCGAACTACGAGCAGTACTTC	CASSQVLGLAGANYEQYF
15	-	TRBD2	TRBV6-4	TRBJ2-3	TGTGCCAGCAGTGAGGCTAGCGGGAGTGCAGATACGCAGTATTTT	CASSEASGSADTQYF
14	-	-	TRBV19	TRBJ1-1	TGTGCCAGTAGTATACCGGGGGGACACACTGAAGCTTTCTTT	CASSIPGGHTEAFF
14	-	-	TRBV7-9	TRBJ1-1	TGTGCCAGCAGGTCCATAGGGAGAAACACTGAAGCTTTCTTT	CASRSIGRNTEAFF
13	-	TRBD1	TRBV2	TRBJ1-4	TGTGCCAGTGCCGGCGGGACAGGGGGAAAACTGTTTTTT	CASAGGTGGKLFF
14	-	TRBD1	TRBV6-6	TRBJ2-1	TGTGCCAGCAGCGACAGGGTCGGAAACAATGAGCAGTTCTTC	CASSDRVGNNEQFF
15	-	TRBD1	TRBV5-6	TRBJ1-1	TGTGCCAGCAGCTTGGACAGGGGGTACGACACTGAAGCTTTCTTT	CASSLDRGYDTEAFF
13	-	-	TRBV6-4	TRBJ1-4	TGTGCCAGCAGTGACGAGTTAAATGGAAAACTGTTTTTT	CASSDELNGKLFF
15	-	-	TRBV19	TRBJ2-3	TGTGCCAGTAGTATCAGAACGCCCGTCACAGATACGCAGTATTTT	CASSIRTPVTDTQYF
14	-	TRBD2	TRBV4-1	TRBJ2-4	TGCGCCAGCAGCCAAGGCCTACTCGGGGGGGTACAGTACTTC	CASSQGLLGGVQYF
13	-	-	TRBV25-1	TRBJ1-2	TGTGCCAGTCGGACAGCGGGGCAGGATGGCTACACCTTC	CASRTAGQDGYTF
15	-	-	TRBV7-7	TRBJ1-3	TGTGCCAGCAGCTCCGACTCAGCCTCTGGAAACACCATATATTTT	CASSSDSASGNTIYF
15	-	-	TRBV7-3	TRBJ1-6	TGTGCCAGCAGTGCCAGGGGCTCCTATAATTCACCCCTCCACTTT	CASSARGSYNSPLHF
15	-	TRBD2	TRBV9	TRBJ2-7	TGTGCCAGCAGCGTAGGGGAGGGGCTTTCCTACGAGCAGTACTTC	CASSVGEGLSYEQYF
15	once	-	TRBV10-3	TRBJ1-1	TGTGCCATCAGTGAGTCGCTAGTACTTAACACTGAAGCTTTCTTT	CAISESLVLNTEAFF
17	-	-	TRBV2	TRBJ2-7	TGTGCCAGCACCCCACCTGGGAGTCAGGGGTTTTTTTACGAGCAGTACTTC	CASTPPGSQGFFYEQYF
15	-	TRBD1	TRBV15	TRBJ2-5	TGTGCCACCAGCAGAGAGTCGGACAGGGAGGAGACCCAGTACTTC	CATSRESDREETQYF
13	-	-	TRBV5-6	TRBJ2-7	TGTGCCAGCAGCTTGGGTTATTCCTACGAGCAGTACTTC	CASSLGYSYEQYF
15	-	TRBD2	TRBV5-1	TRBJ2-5	TGCGCCACCGGACCGGGACTAGGGGATAAAGAGACCCAGTACTTC	CATGPGLGDKETQYF
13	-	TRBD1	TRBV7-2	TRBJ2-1	TGTGCCAGCAGCTTCGGACAGGACCGCGGGCAGTTCTTC	CASSFGQDRGQFF
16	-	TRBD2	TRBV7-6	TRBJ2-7	TGTGCCAGCAGCTTAGTTGGAGCGGGGGGGCCGGACGAGCAGTACTTC	CASSLVGAGGPDEQYF
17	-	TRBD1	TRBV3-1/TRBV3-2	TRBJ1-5	TGTGCCAGCAGCCAAGCCGTAACAGGGGGCGTGGGGCAGCCCCAGCATTTT	CASSQAVTGGVGQPQHF
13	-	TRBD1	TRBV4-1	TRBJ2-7	TGCGCCAGCAGCCCCACAGGGGCCTACGAGCAGTACTTC	CASSPTGAYEQYF
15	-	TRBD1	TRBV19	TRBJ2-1	TGTGCCAGTAGGTTAGACAGGGGGTTGTACAATGAGCAGTTCTTC	CASRLDRGLYNEQFF
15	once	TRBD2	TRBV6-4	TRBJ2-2	TGTGCCAGCAGCAGCCTAGCGGGAGGAATCGGGGAGCTGTTTTTT	CASSSLAGGIGELFF
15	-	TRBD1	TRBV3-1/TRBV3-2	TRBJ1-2	TGTGCCAGCAGCCAAGATACGGGCAGGGGGGTTGGCTACACCTTC	CASSQDTGRGVGYTF
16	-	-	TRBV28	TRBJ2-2	TGTGCCAGCAAGCGGCCTCCGGGATCGAACACCGGGGAGCTGTTTTTT	CASKRPPGSNTGELFF
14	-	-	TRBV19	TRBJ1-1	TGTGCCAGTAGTAAGTCTCAGGTGAACACTGAAGCTTTCTTT	CASSKSQVNTEAFF
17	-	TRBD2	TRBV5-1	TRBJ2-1	TGCGCCAGCAGCTTGAACCTGGGACTAGCGGCCTACAATGAGCAGTTCTTC	CASSLNLGLAAYNEQFF
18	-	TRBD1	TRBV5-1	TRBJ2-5	TGCGCCAGCAGCTCGACCGGGACAGGGGGCCCCCGGGGAGAGACCCAGTACTTC	CASSSTGTGGPRGETQYF
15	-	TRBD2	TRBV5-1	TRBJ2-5	TGCGCCAGCAGCTCGCCTAGCGGGGTGGGAGAGACCCAGTACTTC	CASSSPSGVGETQYF
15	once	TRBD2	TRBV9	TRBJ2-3	TGTGCCAGCAGCGTAGACGGGGGGACCACAGATACGCAGTATTTT	CASSVDGGTTDTQYF
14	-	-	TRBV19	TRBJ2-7	TGTGCCAGTAGGGGGGCCACACGACCCTACGAGCAGTACTTC	CASRGATRPYEQYF
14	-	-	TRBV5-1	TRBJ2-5	TGCGCCAGCAGCTTGGGACAGCCGAAAGAGACCCAGTACTTC	CASSLGQPKETQYF
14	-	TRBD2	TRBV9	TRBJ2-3	TGTGCCAGCAGCGTGGGGGGGAGCGGAGATACGCAGTATTTT	CASSVGGSGDTQYF
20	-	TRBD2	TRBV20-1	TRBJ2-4	TGCAGTGCCAGTGGGTTAGATGGGACTAGCGGGAGGGCCCCCAAAAACATTCAGTACTTC	CSASGLDGTSGRAPKNIQYF
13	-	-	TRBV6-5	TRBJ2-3	TGTGCCAGCAGTTACAGGGAGACAGATACGCAGTATTTT	CASSYRETDTQYF